The clone carrying this T cell receptor (beta chain) was seen more than once but under ten times. What it recognizes is unknown. The sample belongs to a study of radiation and T cells in renal cell carcinoma. Study summary: Nephrectomy followed 15 Gy stereotactic body radiation by 4 weeks.

General observations from the study: In blood, top tumor clones expanded by 2 weeks, shrinking by 4.

The V gene's germline CDR1 is SGDLS and CDR2 YYNGEE. The CDR3 covers 15 residues. J was trimmed by 2 bases and V by 1 base; bases with no gene match: 5. Documented time point: blood 2 weeks post-SBRT. Regarding treatment: 15 Gy SBRT to primary tumor, nephrectomy 4 weeks later. The protocol was immunoSEQ multiplex PCR, while the TCRdb copy is restricted to in-frame clones and leaves out a portion. The repertoire holds about 130,000 clones, around 90% seen once, with around 6% in the top ten. Sequenced material: blood, taken from a patient whose treatment included radiotherapy and nephrectomy. The genes are TRBV9 and TRBJ2-7, with 8 bases aligning to TRBD1. The clonotype comes from a woman aged 70-85 years with renal cell carcinoma. The CDR3 loop is CASSVRTGSPYEQYF. Written as DNA, the CDR3 is TGTGCCAGCAGCGTACGGACAGGGAGTCCCTACGAGCAGTACTTC.